This record covers a single T cell receptor (beta chain). These data originate in a study of blood T cell repertoires in COVID-19. Study-level background: The samples span acute and convalescent COVID-19 from the United States, Italy and Spain. Sources were T cells, B-cell-depleted T cells, or PBMCs; the material itself was cDNA or gDNA.

Per the study methods: Reference gene primer amplification yielded estimated nucleated cell counts. Sequencing used immunoSEQ multiplex PCR; TCRdb keeps in-frame clones, though not all of them. V and J calls and clone size follow that table, whereas D and trimming were derived from the DNA. The sample includes under 65,000 clones, roughly nine tenths seen only once; the top ten take around 9.4%. The length of the CDR3 is 17 residues. Germline V gene lookup returns CDR1 MGHDK and CDR2 SYGVNS. V was pared by 6 bases and J by 3 bases, with 13 bases of the junction left unmatched. The gene calls are TRBV25-1 and TRBJ2-3; 9 positions match TRBD2. Sequenced: peripheral blood. This clonotype was obtained from a human donor in a cohort sampled during active COVID-19. CDR3 sequence (DNA): TGTGCCAGCAGGAGGGTTAGGTGGGGACTAGCAACAGATACGCAGTATTTT. Its translation: CASRRVRWGLATDTQYF.